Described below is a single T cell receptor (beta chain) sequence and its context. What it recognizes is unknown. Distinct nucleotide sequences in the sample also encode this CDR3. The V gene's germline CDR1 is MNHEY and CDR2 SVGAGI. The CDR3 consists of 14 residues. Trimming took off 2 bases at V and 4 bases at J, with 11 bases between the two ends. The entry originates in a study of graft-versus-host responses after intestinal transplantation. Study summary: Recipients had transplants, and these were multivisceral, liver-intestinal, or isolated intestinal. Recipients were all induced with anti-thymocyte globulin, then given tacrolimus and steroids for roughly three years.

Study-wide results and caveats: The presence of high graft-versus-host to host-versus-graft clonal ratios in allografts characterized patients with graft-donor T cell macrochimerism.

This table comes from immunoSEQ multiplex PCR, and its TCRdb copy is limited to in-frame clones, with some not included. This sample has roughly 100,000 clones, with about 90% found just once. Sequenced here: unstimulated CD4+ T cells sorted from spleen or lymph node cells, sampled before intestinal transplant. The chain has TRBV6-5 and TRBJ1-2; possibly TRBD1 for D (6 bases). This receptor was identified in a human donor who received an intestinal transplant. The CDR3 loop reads CASSYGGQPYGYTF. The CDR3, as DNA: TGTGCCAGCAGTTACGGAGGACAGCCCTATGGCTACACCTTC.